This T cell receptor beta chain was recovered during a study of cytomegalovirus exposure and HLA in healthy donors. There are a few counts of this clone. CDR3 length equals 15 residues. The J segment lost 6 bases and the V segment lost 8 bases, leaving 13 bases of the junction unmatched. Germline V gene data show CDR1 as MNHEY and CDR2 as SMNVEV (reference sequence). In the PCR, 60 Vbeta and 13 Jbeta primers were used. The protocol was immunoSEQ multiplex PCR, while the TCRdb copy is restricted to in-frame clones and leaves out a portion. The sample gives around 140,000 clones, over 60% of which show up once; around an eighth is in the top ten.

The sequence derives from a middle-aged man in good health and CMV-seropositive. The chain recombines TRBV27 with TRBJ2-1; TRBD2 agrees at 7 bases. The material sequenced was PBMCs. CDR3 region: CASGRPRDYSNEQFF. The CDR3 DNA reads as TGTGCCAGCGGAAGACCCCGGGACTACTCCAATGAGCAGTTCTTC.